What follows are 18 T cell receptor beta chains derived from one specimen sequenced in a study of blood T cell repertoires in COVID-19. Data came from immunoSEQ multiplex PCR; TCRdb stores just in-frame clones and leaves some out. The table has 90,000 or so clones, roughly 83% seen once. The sample comprised peripheral blood. The receptors were gathered from a human donor in a cohort sampled during active COVID-19.

This clone was counted a single time. The chain recombines TRBV3-1 (or the pseudogene TRBV3-2) with TRBJ1-1, with TRBD1 matching over 7 bases. There are 13 residues in the CDR3. With 4 bases clipped from V and 5 bases from J, the junction kept 4 bases outside the gene matches. The germline gives CDR1 LGHDT, CDR2 YNNKEL (reference sequence). DNA of the CDR3: TGTGCCAGCAGCCCCGACAGGGCGACTGAAGCTTTCTTT. Amino acid sequence: CASSPDRATEAFF.

The V gene is TRBV19, the J gene TRBJ2-7; TRBD1 matches 12 bases. CDR3 size: 14 residues. In germline, CDR1 is LNHDA, CDR2 SQIVND (reference sequence). Trimming took 8 bases from V and 4 from J; bases not matched to a gene: 6. CDR3 in DNA: TGTGCCAGTCAGCCGGGACAGGGGGCATACGAGCAGTACTTC. It translates to CASQPGQGAYEQYF.

The V call is TRBV28, the J call TRBJ2-7, with 10 bases lining up with TRBD2. This CDR3 region has 16 residues. Looked up from germline, CDR1 is MDHEN and CDR2 is SYDVKM. V shed 3 bases and J 5 bases; nucleotides not matched to a gene: 10. The CDR3 nucleotides read TGTGCCAGCAGTTTTCCTGGGTCTAGCGGGAGCCACGAGCAGTACTTC. As protein: CASSFPGSSGSHEQYF.

The rearrangement joins TRBV6-5 to TRBJ1-4; 9 bases map to TRBD1. The junction had 9 bases not matched to a gene; V was cut back by 6 bases and J by 7 bases. CDR3 length: 15 amino acids. Germline CDR1 is MNHEY and CDR2 is SVGAGI. The CDR3 DNA sequence: TGTGCCAGCAGCCCGCATGAGACAGGGGGTGAAAAACTGTTTTTT. Translating it yields CASSPHETGGEKLFF.

The V call is TRBV19, the J call TRBJ1-2; TRBD1 is a possible D gene (5 bases). V lost 9 bases to trimming and J lost 5 bases, with 22 bases between them. Per the germline V gene, CDR1 is LNHDA and CDR2 is SQIVND (reference sequence). The CDR3 has 15 amino acids. The CDR3 DNA is TGTGCCAGCCTCCCTCAACGGGGGACCGATTATGGCTACACCTTC. As protein: CASLPQRGTDYGYTF.

This chain joins TRBV3-1 (or the pseudogene TRBV3-2) and TRBJ2-5; TRBD2 matches 8 bases. From germline, CDR1 is LGHDT and CDR2 YNNKEL (reference sequence). The length of the CDR3 is 15 residues. Trimming cost V 1 base and J 5 bases; bases outside gene matches: 6. The CDR3 DNA sequence: TGTGCCAGCAGCCAAGGGGGACTAGATTTTGAGACCCAGTACTTC. This encodes CASSQGGLDFETQYF.

This clone was seen more than once but under ten times. This sequence joins TRBV25-1 and TRBJ1-2; D unclear. Looked up from germline, CDR1 is MGHDK and CDR2 is SYGVNS. The CDR3 contains 14 residues. V was clipped by 0 bases and J by 1 base, with 6 bases between them. Written as DNA, the CDR3 is TGTGCCAGCAGTGAATACCCCGGTAACTATGGCTACACCTTC. It translates to CASSEYPGNYGYTF.

The chain is built from TRBV18 and TRBJ2-3; maybe TRBD2 (5 bases). This CDR3 region has 14 residues. In germline, CDR1 is KGHSH, CDR2 LQKENI. The V gene lost 0 bases and the J gene lost 4 bases, with 8 bases spanning the gap. The CDR3 nucleotides are TGTGCCAGCTCACCACCCGGGATGGCAGATACGCAGTATTTT. Protein product: CASSPPGMADTQYF.

V usage is TRBV21-1 and J usage is TRBJ2-7; the D call of TRBD2 is as the table states it, not checked on the DNA. TRBV21-1 is a documented pseudogene. This CDR3 comprises 12 residues. In DNA form, the CDR3 reads TGTGCCAGCCCGGGGGGAAGCTGCGAGCAGTACTTC. Translation gives CASPGGSCEQYF.

The chain carries TRBV20-1 and TRBJ2-7, with no clear D. CDR1 DFQATT and CDR2 SNEGSKA come from the germline V gene (reference sequence). The V end was cut by 6 bases, the J end by 4 bases, with 10 bases between. The CDR3 runs to 11 residues. The CDR3 is CSAELQYEQYF. CDR3 coding DNA: TGCAGTGCCGAGCTCCAATACGAGCAGTACTTC.

Turning to this clone: Other DNA sequences within the sample encode an identical CDR3. The genes are TRBV28 and TRBJ2-5; 8 bases are a match to TRBD1. Germline V gene sequence: CDR1 MDHEN, CDR2 SYDVKM. The junction had 1 base not matched to a gene; V was cut back by 2 bases and J by 5 bases. This CDR3 contains 13 residues. The CDR3 sequence: CASSLDRGETQYF. CDR3 DNA: TGTGCCAGCAGTTTAGACAGGGGTGAGACCCAGTACTTC.

J is TRBJ2-3 and V is TRBV6-5, with 7 nucleotides matching TRBD2. The CDR3 sequence is 14 residues long. The junction had 2 bases not matched to a gene; V was cut back by 2 bases and J by 3 bases. CDR1 and CDR2 from the germline V gene are MNHEY and SVGAGI. This chain's CDR3 is CASSYGGGTDTQYF. Here the CDR3 DNA reads TGTGCCAGCAGTTACGGGGGGGGGACAGATACGCAGTATTTT.

The chain links TRBV2 to TRBJ2-7; D ambiguous. The CDR3 totals 10 residues. The germline gives CDR1 SNHLY, CDR2 FYNNEI. V lost 8 bases and J 5 bases, leaving 7 bases between the germline ends. The chain's CDR3 is CASGSDEQYF. CDR3 coding DNA: TGTGCCAGCGGTTCGGACGAGCAGTACTTC.

The CDR3 region is CASSIGGETQYF. CDR3 DNA: TGTGCCAGTAGTATAGGAGGGGAGACCCAGTACTTC. V usage is TRBV19 and J usage is TRBJ2-5; perhaps TRBD2 as D (5 bases). Deletions cut 1 base from V and 5 bases from J, with 5 bases between. The CDR3 loop spans 12 amino acids. CDR1 is LNHDA, CDR2 SQIVND, per germline (reference sequence). The variable domain in full, completed from reference TRBV19 and TRBJ2-5, reads DGGITQSPKYLFRKEGQNVTLSCEQNLNHDAMYWYRQDPGQGLRLIYYSQIVNDFQKGDIAEGYSVSREKKESFPLTVTSAQKNPTAFYLCASSIGGETQYFGPGTRLLVL.

This clone has just one count. The chain combines TRBV6-5 with TRBJ1-6; D perhaps matches TRBD1 (5 bases). This CDR3 comprises 14 residues. CDR1 MNHEY and CDR2 SVGAGI come from the germline V gene. Trimming removed 10 bases at V and 9 bases at J, with 19 bases between. CDR3 in DNA: TGTGCCACCAACCTGGGGGGTTACGGTTCACCCCTCCACTTT. This gives the protein CATNLGGYGSPLHF.

The chain couples TRBV13 to TRBJ2-1, with 10 bases fitting TRBD2. This CDR3 is built from 17 residues. The trim removed 5 bases at V and 0 bases at J, leaving 7 bases unmatched. Germline V gives CDR1 PRHDT, CDR2 FYEKMQ (reference sequence). In DNA, the CDR3 is TGTGCCAGCAGCACATCCGGGACTAGCGTCTCCTACAATGAGCAGTTCTTC. As protein: CASSTSGTSVSYNEQFF.

J is TRBJ2-2 and V is TRBV2; 8 nucleotides align to TRBD2. The CDR3 totals 14 residues. V lost 6 bases and J lost 2; bases outside the gene matches: 2. The germline CDR1 and CDR2 sequences are SNHLY and FYNNEI. In DNA, the CDR3 is TGTGCCAGCAGCCGGGAGGGAAACACCGGGGAGCTGTTTTTT. This sequence encodes CASSREGNTGELFF.

V usage is TRBV6-4 and J usage is TRBJ2-2, with 11 bases that match TRBD2. The V gene's germline CDR1 is MRHNA and CDR2 SNTAGT. The CDR3 spans 15 residues. Trimming removed 8 bases from V and 6 bases from J; junction bases left unmatched: 8. Written as DNA, the CDR3 is TGTGCCAGCCTACGAAGACTAGCGGGACCCGGGGAGCTGTTTTTT. This codes for CASLRRLAGPGELFF.